The 20 T cell receptor beta chains below were found in one sample sequenced in a study of cytomegalovirus exposure and HLA in healthy donors. Amplification used 60 Vbeta primers and 13 Jbeta primers. The data were produced by immunoSEQ multiplex PCR, yet TCRdb's version contains in-frame clones alone and is incomplete. Of fewer than 130,000 clones in the sample, roughly three quarters were seen once. The sequencing input was PBMCs. These receptors all come from a man in his forties or fifties in good health and CMV-seropositive.

This clone was detected a few times. The CDR3, as DNA: TGTGCCACCAGGACGGACAGGGATGGCACAGATACGCAGTATTTT. Protein: CATRTDRDGTDTQYF. The genes are TRBV15 and TRBJ2-3; 8 bases fit TRBD1. The CDR3 runs 15 residues. Trimming took 6 bases from V and 1 from J; bases not matched to a gene: 6. Per the germline V gene, CDR1 is LNHNV and CDR2 is YYDKDF (reference sequence).

The V and J genes are TRBV5-4 and TRBJ2-6; 7 bases map to TRBD1. Germline V gene sequence: CDR1 SGHNT, CDR2 YYREEE (reference sequence). CDR3 size: 14 residues. Germline trimming cut 8 bases from V and 2 bases from J; bases unmatched to any gene: 4. The CDR3: CASDRETGANVLTF. CDR3 bases: TGTGCCAGTGACAGGGAAACTGGGGCCAACGTCCTGACTTTC.

In this sample, this clone turned up a few times. The chain employs TRBV5-6 and TRBJ2-1, with D possibly matching TRBD2 (6 bases). Trimming stripped 0 bases from V and 0 bases from J, with 10 bases between. CDR3 length equals 16 residues. Germline-derived CDR1 and CDR2 are SGHDT and YYEEEE. Here the CDR3 reads CASSLGGVSSYNEQFF. Written as DNA, the CDR3 is TGTGCCAGCAGCTTGGGGGGGGTTAGCTCCTACAATGAGCAGTTCTTC. Drawing the rest from reference TRBV5-6 and TRBJ2-1, the complete variable domain is DAGVTQSPTHLIKTRGQQVTLRCSPKSGHDTVSWYQQALGQGPQFIFQYYEEEERQRGNFPDRFSGHQFPNYSSELNVNALLLGDSALYLCASSLGGVSSYNEQFFGPGTRLTVL.

This rearrangement joins TRBV7-3 to TRBJ2-7; TRBD1 matches 8 bases. Germline CDR1 SGHTA, CDR2 FQGTGA. With V trimmed by 5 bases and J by 1 base, 4 bases remained unmatched. This CDR3 is 14 amino acids long. The CDR3 nucleotides read TGTGCCAGCAGCCCCCGACAGGGGTCCTACGAGCAGTACTTC. This codes for CASSPRQGSYEQYF.

This chain uses TRBV5-4 with TRBJ2-1; D is possibly TRBD2 (6 bases). V dropped 4 bases and J dropped 8 bases, with 16 bases sitting between them. Per germline, CDR1 SGHNT and CDR2 YYREEE (reference sequence). CDR3 length: 14 residues. CDR3 DNA: TGTGCCAGCAGCACGGGACTCAGTGTCGATGAGCAGTTCTTC. Protein product: CASSTGLSVDEQFF.

The chain has TRBV10-3 and TRBJ2-3; 7 nucleotides match TRBD1. CDR1 is ENHRY and CDR2 is SYGVKD in the germline V gene. This CDR3 spans 15 amino acids. J lost 0 bases, V lost 10 bases, and 10 bases had no gene match. CDR3 region: CATLLGTASTDTQYF. The CDR3 DNA sequence: TGTGCCACTCTTTTGGGGACAGCTAGCACAGATACGCAGTATTTT.

This clone appeared a few times. V and J are TRBV30 and TRBJ2-3, with a tentative D call TRBD1 (5 bases). Trimming removed 2 bases from V and 5 bases from J, with 8 bases in between. Germline V gene data show CDR1 as GTSNPN and CDR2 as SVGIG (reference sequence). The CDR3 covers 12 residues. The CDR3 nucleotides read TGTGCCTGGAGTTATACAGGAGATACGCAGTATTTT. This codes for CAWSYTGDTQYF.

The chain couples TRBV7-9 to TRBJ2-2; D not certain. V was trimmed by 5 bases and J by 3 bases, leaving 22 bases between them. Germline V gene sequence: CDR1 SEHNR, CDR2 FQNEAQ (reference sequence). The CDR3 has 18 residues. CDR3 region: CASSATRARIGYTGELFF. The DNA of the CDR3 is TGTGCCAGCAGCGCGACTCGAGCGAGAATCGGGTACACCGGGGAGCTGTTTTTT.

This clone was recorded once. The chain couples TRBV18 to TRBJ2-2, with 7 bases aligning to TRBD2. The CDR3 is 13 residues long. Germline V lookup: CDR1 KGHSH, CDR2 LQKENI. V gave up 6 bases and J gave up 7 bases; unmatched junction bases: 5. The CDR3 loop reads CASSSTSDGELFF. CDR3 sequence (DNA): TGTGCCAGCTCTTCAACTAGCGACGGGGAGCTGTTTTTT.

This chain joins TRBV25-1 and TRBJ2-3; 9 bases line up with TRBD2. With 6 bases clipped from V and 1 base from J, the junction kept 2 bases outside the gene matches. The CDR3 is made up of 14 amino acids. Germline CDR1 MGHDK, CDR2 SYGVNS. The CDR3 nucleotides are TGTGCCAGCAGAAGACTAGCGGGCACAGATACGCAGTATTTT. This sequence encodes CASRRLAGTDTQYF.

CDR3 bases: TGTGCCAGTGGCCCTCAGGGGGAAGAGACCCAGTACTTC. Protein sequence: CASGPQGEETQYF. V is TRBV19 and J is TRBJ2-5, with 7 bases aligning to TRBD1. The CDR3 loop spans 13 amino acids. V lost 8 bases and J lost 3; bases outside the gene matches: 6. Germline-derived CDR1 and CDR2 are LNHDA and SQIVND (reference sequence).

The table lists this clone with a few counts. V and J are TRBV27 and TRBJ2-1; tentative D call: TRBD1 (6 bases). This CDR3 has 13 amino acids. Germline lookup yields CDR1 MNHEY and CDR2 SMNVEV (reference sequence). The V end lost 8 bases, the J end lost 7 bases, and 15 bases lay between the germline ends. CDR3 protein: CASFEGQGNEQFF. The DNA of the CDR3 is TGTGCCAGCTTTGAGGGGCAGGGGAATGAGCAGTTCTTC.

V and J are TRBV28 and TRBJ1-2, with 7 bases fitting TRBD1. The V segment lost 3 bases and the J segment 3 bases; nucleotides outside the gene matches: 7. The CDR3 spans 15 residues. CDR1 is MDHEN and CDR2 is SYDVKM in the germline V gene. CDR3 DNA sequence: TGTGCCAGCAGTTTCGCCCGGACAGGTGACTATGGCTACACCTTC. Its protein product is CASSFARTGDYGYTF.

The chain couples TRBV7-6 to TRBJ1-1, with 9 bases fitting TRBD1. Trimming removed 1 base from V and 0 bases from J; junction bases left unmatched: 3. This CDR3 spans 16 amino acids. Germline V gives CDR1 SGHVS, CDR2 FNYEAQ. CDR3 in amino acids: CASSLGTGVVNTEAFF. For the CDR3, the DNA is TGTGCCAGCAGCTTAGGGACAGGGGTTGTGAACACTGAAGCTTTCTTT.

This clone came up a few times. V gene TRBV7-9 combines with J gene TRBJ2-3; D is perhaps TRBD2 (6 bases). In germline, CDR1 is SEHNR, CDR2 FQNEAQ (reference sequence). V was pared by 3 bases and J by 1 base, with 11 bases between. CDR3 length: 15 amino acids. The CDR3: CASSFGTPGTDTQYF. The CDR3 region has the DNA TGTGCCAGCAGCTTCGGGACTCCAGGCACAGATACGCAGTATTTT.

The CDR3 DNA follows: TGTGCCAGCAGCCCGGGACAGGGGAATGAAAAACTGTTTTTT. Its translation: CASSPGQGNEKLFF. V usage is TRBV7-9 and J usage is TRBJ1-4, with TRBD1 matching over 10 bases. Germline V gene lookup returns CDR1 SEHNR and CDR2 FQNEAQ (reference sequence). The CDR3 totals 14 residues. With 5 bases clipped from V and 5 bases from J, the junction kept 2 bases outside the gene matches.

This clone has only one observation. Germline and junction disagree at one end, which may indicate a read error. The chain links TRBV7-9 to TRBJ1-1; possibly TRBD1 for D (5 bases). Germline CDR1 is SEHNR and CDR2 is FQNEAQ (reference sequence). This CDR3 has 12 residues. The DNA of the CDR3 is TGTTCCAGCAGCTTTGGGGCTGGTGAAGCTTTCTTT. Amino acids: CSSSFGAGEAFF.

The chain links TRBV6-5 to TRBJ2-3; 8 nucleotides match TRBD1. This CDR3 contains 15 residues. Germline V gene data show CDR1 as MNHEY and CDR2 as SVGAGI. J was trimmed by 3 bases and V by 7 bases; bases with no gene match: 9. The CDR3 here is CASTDARGPTDTQYF. CDR3 bases: TGTGCCAGCACCGACGCCAGGGGGCCGACAGATACGCAGTATTTT.

The gene calls are TRBV15 and TRBJ1-2; D is ambiguous. CDR3 size: 14 residues. The ends were cut back, 3 bases at V and 6 bases at J, with 14 bases in the middle. The V gene's germline CDR1 is LNHNV and CDR2 YYDKDF (reference sequence). The chain's CDR3 is CATSRRGMFDGYTF. CDR3 nucleotide sequence: TGTGCCACCAGCAGGCGGGGAATGTTTGATGGCTACACCTTC.

This chain uses TRBV6-5 with TRBJ2-7, with 10 bases that match TRBD1. Germline CDR1 is MNHEY and CDR2 is SVGAGI. CDR3 size: 15 residues. Trimming removed 2 bases from V and 2 bases from J; junction bases left unmatched: 3. CDR3 DNA: TGTGCCAGCAGTTACCAAGGACAGGGGGCCTACGAGCAGTACTTC. This codes for CASSYQGQGAYEQYF.